These 26 T cell receptor beta chains were all obtained from the same sample, sequenced in a study of CD8 T cell repertoires and HIV-1 epitope variants (dated by TCRdb to about 2020). Library method: the immunoSEQ multiplex PCR assay. In TCRdb, the immuneACCESS table is reduced to in-frame sequences with V and J assigned. These tables do not hold every clone; where another copy was compared, an unresolved V gene accounts for under half, and the others remain unexplained. This sample holds several thousand clones; 55% to 80% were observed only once. Of the sample, about 42% is held by the ten largest clones. For these TCRs, the target antigens are not known. The material sequenced was cultured CD8+ T cells derived from PBMCs. The receptors derive from a male donor with HIV.

Details on this clone: An end of the junction does not agree with germline; a read error may underlie this. The genes are TRBV15 and TRBJ2-2; 12 bases are a match to TRBD1. This CDR3 contains 18 residues. CDR1 and CDR2 (germline): LNHNV, YYDKDF (reference sequence). The CDR3 coding sequence is TGTGCCACCAGCGGAGAGGGACAGGGGGCGCGTAACACCGGGGAGCTGTTTTTT. This translates into CATSGEGQGARNTGELFF.

This rearrangement joins TRBV29-1 to TRBJ2-2; the D is unclear. Germline V gives CDR1 SQVTM, CDR2 ANQGSEA. The CDR3 extends over 13 amino acids. Trimming left V 5 bases short and J 2 bases short, with 9 bases between. The CDR3, as DNA: TGCAGCGTTCGTCAGGATAACACCGGGGAGCTGTTTTTT. Its protein product is CSVRQDNTGELFF.

The CDR3 region has the DNA TGTGCCAGCAGTTCCCGCGAGAACAATGAGCAGTTCTTC. Its translation is CASSSRENNEQFF. V is TRBV6-5 and J is TRBJ2-1, with D uncertain. V lost 4 bases and J lost 5, with 9 bases in between. The CDR3 runs 13 residues. CDR1 and CDR2 (germline): MNHEY, SVGAGI.

The CDR3 nucleotides are TGTGCCAGCAGCTCGACGGACAATGAGCAGTTCTTC. Protein sequence: CASSSTDNEQFF. The V gene is TRBV7-3, the J gene TRBJ2-1; no firm D call. This CDR3 has 12 residues. Per the germline V gene, CDR1 is SGHTA and CDR2 is FQGTGA. The ends were cut back, 4 bases at V and 5 bases at J, with 6 bases in the middle.

The chain has TRBV7-2 and TRBJ2-7; tentatively, D is TRBD2 (6 bases). This CDR3 comprises 13 residues. Trimming took 5 bases from V and 7 from J, leaving 15 bases between them. Germline V gene sequence: CDR1 SGHTA, CDR2 FQGNSA. The CDR3 spells CASSPGLSREQYF. The CDR3 DNA reads TGTGCCAGCAGCCCTGGACTATCGAGAGAGCAGTACTTC.

This clone was detected only a few times. The chain joins TRBV5-1 to TRBJ1-2, with TRBD1 identical over 7 bases. There are 14 residues in the CDR3. Germline V gene sequence: CDR1 SGHRS, CDR2 YFSETQ. V trimming: 3 bases; J trimming: 4 bases; junction bases outside the gene matches: 6. The CDR3 DNA reads as TGCGCCAGCAGCTCCCGGGACAGCGCCTATGGCTACACCTTC. It yields the protein CASSSRDSAYGYTF.

The gene calls are TRBV28 and TRBJ2-3, with 10 bases identical to TRBD2. The CDR3 covers 18 residues. CDR1 is MDHEN and CDR2 is SYDVKM in the germline V gene. Unmatched junction bases numbered 8, after V lost 2 bases and J lost 0 bases. CDR3 amino acids: CASSLLAGDYVSTDTQYF. As DNA, the CDR3 is TGTGCCAGCAGTTTACTAGCGGGGGATTACGTTAGCACAGATACGCAGTATTTT.

The V gene is TRBV7-6, the J gene TRBJ1-4; D unresolved. With 1 base removed from V and 3 bases from J, the gap between germline ends came to 9 bases. The CDR3 is 15 residues long. The germline gives CDR1 SGHVS, CDR2 FNYEAQ. The CDR3 DNA sequence: TGTGCCAGCAGCTTAGAACCGGGCGCTAATGAAAAACTGTTTTTT. Translated: CASSLEPGANEKLFF.

This clone was counted a single time. The CDR3 DNA is TGTGCCAGCAGTTTATCACAGGGAACCCTCTCCTACGAGCAGTACTTC. Translation: CASSLSQGTLSYEQYF. V and J are TRBV28 and TRBJ2-7, with D possibly matching TRBD1 (6 bases). The CDR3 is 16 residues long. Looked up from germline, CDR1 is MDHEN and CDR2 is SYDVKM. With 1 base removed from V and 0 bases from J, the gap between germline ends came to 13 bases. The variable domain in full, completed from reference TRBV28 and TRBJ2-7, reads DVKVTQSSRYLVKRTGEKVFLECVQDMDHENMFWYRQDPGLGLRLIYFSYDVKMKEKGDIPEGYSVSREKKERFSLILESASTNQTSMYLCASSLSQGTLSYEQYFGPGTRLTVT.

The V call is TRBV6-5, the J call TRBJ1-1; TRBD1 might be the D (6 bases). V shed 2 bases and J shed 1 base, with 11 bases lying between them. CDR1 is MNHEY and CDR2 is SVGAGI in the germline V gene. This CDR3 has 15 amino acids. The CDR3 here is CASSYMGHANTEAFF. The CDR3 nucleotides are TGTGCCAGCAGTTACATGGGACACGCGAACACTGAAGCTTTCTTT.

J is TRBJ2-1 and V is TRBV28, with a tentative D call TRBD2 (6 bases). With 7 bases removed from V and 4 bases from J, the gap between germline ends came to 11 bases. The CDR3 runs 13 residues. Germline CDR1 MDHEN, CDR2 SYDVKM. The CDR3 region has the DNA TGTGCCAGCAAAGGGACTGTATACAATGAGCAGTTCTTC. This gives the protein CASKGTVYNEQFF.

The CDR3 sequence is CATSRDRLAGGSSYNEQFF. CDR3 nucleotides: TGTGCCACCAGCAGAGATCGGCTAGCGGGGGGAAGCTCCTACAATGAGCAGTTCTTC. The rearrangement links TRBV15 to TRBJ2-1, with TRBD2 matching over 11 bases. The germline V gene has CDR1 LNHNV and CDR2 YYDKDF (reference sequence). V lost 0 bases, J lost 0 bases, and 7 bases stayed unmatched. The CDR3 runs to 19 residues.

The chain joins TRBV13 to TRBJ1-2; D is undetermined. The V end lost 5 bases, the J end lost 8 bases, and 9 bases lay between the germline ends. Germline CDR1 is PRHDT and CDR2 is FYEKMQ (reference sequence). This CDR3 contains 11 residues. CDR3 region: CASSTVGGYTF. CDR3 coding DNA: TGTGCCAGCAGCACAGTAGGGGGCTACACCTTC.

The chain combines TRBV28 with TRBJ1-5, with D unresolved. The germline CDR1 and CDR2 sequences are MDHEN and SYDVKM. The CDR3 is 15 residues long. The V gene lost 6 bases and the J gene lost 0 bases, with 12 bases spanning the gap. This CDR3 reads CASSLRGNSNQPQHF. The CDR3, as DNA: TGTGCCAGCAGCCTGAGAGGGAATAGCAATCAGCCCCAGCATTTT.

V is TRBV5-1 and J is TRBJ2-3, with D hard to call. The V end was cut by 0 bases, the J end by 1 base, with 9 bases between. From germline, CDR1 is SGHRS and CDR2 YFSETQ. The CDR3 extends over 15 amino acids. This CDR3 reads CASSLDGVGTDTQYF. CDR3 sequence (DNA): TGCGCCAGCAGCTTGGATGGTGTGGGCACAGATACGCAGTATTTT.

This chain's CDR3 is CASSGKGRNTEAFF. The CDR3 DNA is TGTGCCAGCAGCGGAAAAGGTAGGAACACTGAAGCTTTCTTT. The chain combines TRBV9 with TRBJ1-1; D unclear. The CDR3 runs to 14 residues. CDR1 SGDLS and CDR2 YYNGEE come from the germline V gene. Trimming cost V 3 bases and J 1 base, with 10 bases left between them.

The chain employs TRBV2 and TRBJ2-1, with TRBD2 identical over 12 bases. J gave up 7 bases and V 6 bases, and 4 bases lay outside the gene matches. CDR1 is SNHLY and CDR2 is FYNNEI in the germline V gene. The CDR3 is 14 residues long. The chain's CDR3 is CASRASGGGNEQFF. The CDR3, as DNA: TGTGCCAGCAGGGCTAGCGGGGGGGGAAATGAGCAGTTCTTC.

Relative to its sample, this clone is medium-sized. V is TRBV4-3 and J is TRBJ1-2; D not resolved. This CDR3 has 16 amino acids. Looked up from germline, CDR1 is LGHNA and CDR2 is YSLEER. V lost 0 bases and J lost 3, with 14 bases in between. The CDR3 is CASSQDPPDLDYGYTF. CDR3 nucleotides: TGCGCCAGCAGCCAAGATCCCCCAGACTTGGACTATGGCTACACCTTC.

The chain uses TRBV27 and TRBJ1-1; TRBD1 aligns across 7 bases. V lost 5 bases and J lost 0; bases outside the gene matches: 3. This CDR3 contains 14 residues. Germline V gene lookup returns CDR1 MNHEY and CDR2 SMNVEV (reference sequence). Here the CDR3 reads CASSLGTVNTEAFF. Written as DNA, the CDR3 is TGTGCCAGCAGTCTCGGGACAGTGAACACTGAAGCTTTCTTT.

The rearrangement joins TRBV18 to TRBJ2-1, with D perhaps matching TRBD1 (6 bases). Per germline, CDR1 KGHSH and CDR2 LQKENI. V dropped 6 bases and J dropped 10 bases, with 10 bases sitting between them. The CDR3 contains 11 residues. This CDR3 is CASSSGTEQFF. For the CDR3, the DNA is TGTGCCAGCTCCTCCGGGACAGAGCAGTTCTTC.

This clone is deemed medium-sized (0.01 to 0.1%). The chain combines TRBV13 with TRBJ2-1; D is possibly TRBD1 or TRBD2 (6 bases each). The V and J ends lost 5 bases and 3 bases respectively, with 17 bases between them. The CDR3 is 16 amino acids. Per germline, CDR1 PRHDT and CDR2 FYEKMQ (reference sequence). The CDR3: CASSPLSGGLYNEQFF. The CDR3 DNA reads as TGTGCCAGCAGCCCCCTCTCTGGGGGGCTCTACAATGAGCAGTTCTTC.

The genes are TRBV4-3 and TRBJ2-1, with 9 bases fitting TRBD2. Unmatched junction bases numbered 5, after V lost 7 bases and J lost 4 bases. Germline CDR1 is LGHNA and CDR2 is YSLEER. The length of the CDR3 is 14 residues. The CDR3 sequence is CASKGRGGYNEQFF. CDR3 bases: TGCGCCAGCAAGGGGCGGGGGGGGTACAATGAGCAGTTCTTC.

This clone occurred once. The chain uses TRBV27 and TRBJ2-1; D remains ambiguous. Trimming stripped 3 bases from V and 5 bases from J, with 5 bases between. This CDR3 has 12 residues. Looked up from germline, CDR1 is MNHEY and CDR2 is SMNVEV (reference sequence). This CDR3 reads CASSFDNNEQFF. For the CDR3, the DNA is TGTGCCAGCAGTTTTGATAACAATGAGCAGTTCTTC.

The V call is TRBV7-9, the J call TRBJ1-6, with D perhaps matching TRBD1 (5 bases). The CDR3 sequence is 15 residues long. V lost 8 bases and J lost 0, with 11 bases in between. Germline V lookup: CDR1 SEHNR, CDR2 FQNEAQ (reference sequence). The DNA for the CDR3 is TGTGCCAGCCAGGAGAGGGGCTCCTATAATTCACCCCTCCACTTT. As protein: CASQERGSYNSPLHF.

This clone was recorded a few times. The rearrangement uses TRBV27 and TRBJ2-7, with a weak D call TRBD1 (6 bases). Trimming pared 5 bases from V and 3 bases from J, leaving 14 bases between. From germline, CDR1 is MNHEY and CDR2 SMNVEV (reference sequence). The CDR3 spans 14 residues. The CDR3 protein is CASSQGPIGYEQYF. For the CDR3, the DNA is TGTGCCAGCAGTCAGGGGCCAATTGGCTACGAGCAGTACTTC.

A single count supports this clone. The chain carries TRBV27 and TRBJ1-1; D not certain. V was clipped by 5 bases and J by 3 bases, with 10 bases between them. The CDR3 length is 13 residues. Germline lookup yields CDR1 MNHEY and CDR2 SMNVEV (reference sequence). In nucleotides, the CDR3 is TGTGCCAGCAGTCATACCTGGGACACTGAAGCTTTCTTT. It specifies CASSHTWDTEAFF.